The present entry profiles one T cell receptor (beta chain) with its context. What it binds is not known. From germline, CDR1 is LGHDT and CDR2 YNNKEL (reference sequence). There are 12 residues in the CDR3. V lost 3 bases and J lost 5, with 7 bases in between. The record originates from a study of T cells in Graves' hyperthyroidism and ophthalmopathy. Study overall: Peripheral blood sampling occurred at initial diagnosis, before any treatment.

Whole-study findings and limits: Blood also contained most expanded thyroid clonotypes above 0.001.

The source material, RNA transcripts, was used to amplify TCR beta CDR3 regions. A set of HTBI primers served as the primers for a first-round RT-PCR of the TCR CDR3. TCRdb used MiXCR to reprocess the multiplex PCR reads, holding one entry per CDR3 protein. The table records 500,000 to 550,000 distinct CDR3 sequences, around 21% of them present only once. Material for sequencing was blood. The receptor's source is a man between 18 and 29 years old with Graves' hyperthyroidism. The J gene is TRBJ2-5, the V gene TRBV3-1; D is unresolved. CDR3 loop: CASSQIRETQYF. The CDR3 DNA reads TGTGCCAGCAGCCAGATTCGTGAGACCCAGTACTTC.